The 6 T cell receptor beta chains below all came from one sample that was sequenced in a study of blood T cell repertoires in COVID-19. Repertoires were generated with immunoSEQ multiplex PCR, while TCRdb's copy carries only in-frame clones and drops some. The table lists roughly 190,000 clones, 70% to 90% of them singletons. The specimen was peripheral blood. Receptors were obtained from a woman in her 70s with active or convalescent COVID-19.

The gene calls are TRBV6-5 and TRBJ1-1; the D is unclear. Trimming removed 6 bases from V and 10 bases from J, with 9 bases in between. The CDR3 extends over 10 amino acids. CDR1 is MNHEY and CDR2 is SVGAGI in the germline V gene. The CDR3 loop reads CASRRVSAFF. The CDR3 DNA reads as TGTGCCAGCAGACGGGTGTCAGCTTTCTTT.

The V and J genes are TRBV5-4 and TRBJ2-1; 13 positions match TRBD2. The CDR3 runs to 15 residues. V dropped 3 bases and J dropped 7; count of bases not matched to a gene: 4. In germline, CDR1 is SGHNT, CDR2 YYREEE (reference sequence). The CDR3 DNA follows: TGTGCCAGCAGCTCGCGGACTAGCGGGAGTAATGAGCAGTTCTTC. This sequence encodes CASSSRTSGSNEQFF.

The chain recombines TRBV29-1 with TRBJ1-2, with 8 positions matching TRBD1. This CDR3 is built from 12 residues. Germline assignment: CDR1 SQVTM and CDR2 ANQGSEA. After removal of 7 bases from V and 5 bases from J, the junction contained 6 bases not matched to a gene. CDR3 coding DNA: TGCAGCGCTCAGGGGGCCCGGTATGGCTACACCTTC. This gives the protein CSAQGARYGYTF.

This clone appeared a single time. The CDR3 spells CASSQGRGGGYTF. CDR3 nucleotide sequence: TGTGCCAGCAGCCAAGGTAGGGGTGGTGGCTACACCTTC. The chain carries TRBV3-1 (or the pseudogene TRBV3-2) and TRBJ1-2, with a weak D call TRBD1 (5 bases). This CDR3 has 13 amino acids. The V end lost 1 base, the J end lost 7 bases, and 10 bases lay between the germline ends. Germline V gives CDR1 LGHDT, CDR2 YNNKEL (reference sequence).

On this clone: A much larger clone differs by one base, so this may be a read error. CDR3 loop: CASSFGSSPLHF. The CDR3 coding sequence is TGTGCCAGCAGTTTCGGGAGTTCACCCCTCCACTTT. The chain combines TRBV27 with TRBJ1-6; no clear D. Germline V gene lookup returns CDR1 MNHEY and CDR2 SMNVEV (reference sequence). This CDR3 is built from 12 residues. V was pared by 3 bases and J by 9 bases, with 6 bases between.

This sequence joins TRBV19 and TRBJ2-1; 9 bases line up with TRBD1. With 10 bases clipped from V and 3 bases from J, the junction kept 10 bases outside the gene matches. From germline, CDR1 is LNHDA and CDR2 SQIVND (reference sequence). CDR3 size: 15 residues. The CDR3 reads CATDKGQGRYNEQFF. The CDR3 DNA is TGTGCCACCGATAAGGGACAGGGACGCTACAATGAGCAGTTCTTC. The full variable domain, its missing parts supplied by reference TRBV19 and TRBJ2-1, is DGGITQSPKYLFRKEGQNVTLSCEQNLNHDAMYWYRQDPGQGLRLIYYSQIVNDFQKGDIAEGYSVSREKKESFPLTVTSAQKNPTAFYLCATDKGQGRYNEQFFGPGTRLTVL.